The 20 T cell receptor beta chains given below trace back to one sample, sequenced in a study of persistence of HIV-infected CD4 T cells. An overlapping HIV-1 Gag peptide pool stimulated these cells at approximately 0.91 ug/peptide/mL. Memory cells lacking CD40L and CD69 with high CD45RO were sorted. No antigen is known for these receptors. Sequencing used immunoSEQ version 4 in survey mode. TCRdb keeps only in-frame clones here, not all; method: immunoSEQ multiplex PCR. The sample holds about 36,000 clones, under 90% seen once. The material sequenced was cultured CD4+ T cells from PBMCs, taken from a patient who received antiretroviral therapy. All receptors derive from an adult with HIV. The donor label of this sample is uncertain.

The CDR3, as DNA: TGTGCCATCCTTGTGGGGTCGGGGGGGTCCCACAATGAGCAGTTCTTC. Amino acid sequence: CAILVGSGGSHNEQFF. This chain joins TRBV10-3 and TRBJ2-1, with TRBD2 matching over 8 bases. Trimming removed 8 bases from V and 5 bases from J; junction bases left unmatched: 14. The length of the CDR3 is 16 residues. Germline assignment: CDR1 ENHRY and CDR2 SYGVKD.

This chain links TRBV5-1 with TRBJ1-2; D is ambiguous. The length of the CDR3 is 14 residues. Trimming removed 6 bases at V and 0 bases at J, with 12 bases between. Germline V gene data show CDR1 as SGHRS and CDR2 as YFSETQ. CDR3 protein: CASTPTPANYGYTF. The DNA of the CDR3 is TGCGCCAGCACCCCCACACCGGCTAACTATGGCTACACCTTC.

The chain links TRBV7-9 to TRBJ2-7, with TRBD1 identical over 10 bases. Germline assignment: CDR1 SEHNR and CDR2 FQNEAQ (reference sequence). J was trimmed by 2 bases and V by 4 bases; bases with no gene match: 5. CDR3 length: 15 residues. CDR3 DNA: TGTGCCAGCAGCTACGGACAGGGGGGTACCTACGAGCAGTACTTC. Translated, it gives CASSYGQGGTYEQYF.

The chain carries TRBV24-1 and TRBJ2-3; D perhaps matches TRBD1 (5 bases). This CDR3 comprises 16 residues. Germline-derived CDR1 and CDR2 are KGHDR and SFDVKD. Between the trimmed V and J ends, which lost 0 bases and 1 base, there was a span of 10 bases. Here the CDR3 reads CATSDLQMTGTDTQYF. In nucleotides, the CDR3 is TGTGCCACCAGTGATTTGCAAATGACAGGCACAGATACGCAGTATTTT.

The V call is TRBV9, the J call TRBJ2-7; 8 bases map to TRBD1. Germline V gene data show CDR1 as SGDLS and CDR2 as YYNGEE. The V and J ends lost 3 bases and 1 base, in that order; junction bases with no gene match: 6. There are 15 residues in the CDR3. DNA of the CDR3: TGTGCCAGCAGCGCCGGGACAGGAGAATCCTACGAGCAGTACTTC. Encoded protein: CASSAGTGESYEQYF.

The CDR3 DNA is TGTGCCAGCAGCTTAATCCTCGGCAACTCCTACGAGCAGTACTTC. This sequence encodes CASSLILGNSYEQYF. The V gene is TRBV7-8, the J gene TRBJ2-7; the D is unclear. This CDR3 contains 15 residues. Trimming cost V 2 bases and J 0 bases, with 11 bases left between them. CDR1 and CDR2 from the germline V gene are SGHVS and FQNEAQ.

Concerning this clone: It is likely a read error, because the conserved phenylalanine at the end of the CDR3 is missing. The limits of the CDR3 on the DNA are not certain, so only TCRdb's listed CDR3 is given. This CDR3 is CASSQDTG. The J gene is TRBJ2-7, the V gene TRBV4-1; TRBD1, the D gene given by the table, was not confirmed from the DNA. Germline lookup yields CDR1 MGHRA and CDR2 YSYEKL. The CDR3 is made up of 8 amino acids, end residues included.

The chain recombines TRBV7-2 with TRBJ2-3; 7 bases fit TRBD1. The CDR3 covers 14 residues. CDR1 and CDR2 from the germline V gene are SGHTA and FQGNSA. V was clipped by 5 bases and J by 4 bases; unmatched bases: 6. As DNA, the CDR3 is TGTGCCAGCAGCCCGAGACAGGGCCCAGATACGCAGTATTTT. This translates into CASSPRQGPDTQYF.

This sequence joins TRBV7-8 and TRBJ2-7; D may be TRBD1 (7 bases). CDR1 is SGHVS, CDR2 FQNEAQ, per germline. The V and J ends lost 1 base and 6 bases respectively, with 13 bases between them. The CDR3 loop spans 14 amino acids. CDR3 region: CASSLDWQGGEQYF. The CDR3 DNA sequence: TGTGCCAGCAGCTTAGATTGGCAGGGGGGCGAGCAGTACTTC.

The CDR3 DNA reads TGTGCCAGCAGTTTTGAGGTAACTGAAGCTTTCTTT. It codes for CASSFEVTEAFF. V usage is TRBV28 and J usage is TRBJ1-1; D gene uncertain. The CDR3 has 12 amino acids. Trimming stripped 3 bases from V and 5 bases from J, with 7 bases between. The germline CDR1 and CDR2 sequences are MDHEN and SYDVKM.

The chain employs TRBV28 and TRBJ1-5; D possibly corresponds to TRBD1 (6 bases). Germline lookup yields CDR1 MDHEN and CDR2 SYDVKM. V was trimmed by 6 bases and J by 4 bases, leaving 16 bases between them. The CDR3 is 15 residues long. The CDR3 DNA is TGTGCCAGCAGAGAGGGGGGGCCTCTTAATCAGCCCCAGCATTTT. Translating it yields CASREGGPLNQPQHF.

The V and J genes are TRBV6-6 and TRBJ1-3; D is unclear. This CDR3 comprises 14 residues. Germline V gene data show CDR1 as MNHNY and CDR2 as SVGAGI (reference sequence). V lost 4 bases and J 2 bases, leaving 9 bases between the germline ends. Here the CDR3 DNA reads TGTGCCAGCAGTTTTCGTATAACTGGAAACACCATATATTTT. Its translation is CASSFRITGNTIYF.

This CDR3 reads CASSLAGGPYEQYF. CDR3 nucleotide sequence: TGCGCCAGCAGCTTGGCGGGGGGGCCCTACGAGCAGTACTTC. V usage is TRBV5-1 and J usage is TRBJ2-7, with 8 nucleotides matching TRBD2. CDR3 size: 14 residues. Trimming at V came to 0 bases and at J to 2 bases, leaving 1 base not matched to a gene. Germline V gene lookup returns CDR1 SGHRS and CDR2 YFSETQ.

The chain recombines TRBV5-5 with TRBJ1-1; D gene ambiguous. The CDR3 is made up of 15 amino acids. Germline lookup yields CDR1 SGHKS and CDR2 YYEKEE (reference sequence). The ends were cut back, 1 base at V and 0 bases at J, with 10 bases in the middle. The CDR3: CASSLRVVLNTEAFF. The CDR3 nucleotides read TGTGCCAGCAGCTTGCGGGTAGTCTTGAACACTGAAGCTTTCTTT.

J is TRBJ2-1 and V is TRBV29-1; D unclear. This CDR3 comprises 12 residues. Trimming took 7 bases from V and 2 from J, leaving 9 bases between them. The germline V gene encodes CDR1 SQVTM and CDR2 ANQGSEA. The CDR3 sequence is CSGAPPYNEQFF. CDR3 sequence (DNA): TGCAGCGGTGCACCTCCCTACAATGAGCAGTTCTTC.

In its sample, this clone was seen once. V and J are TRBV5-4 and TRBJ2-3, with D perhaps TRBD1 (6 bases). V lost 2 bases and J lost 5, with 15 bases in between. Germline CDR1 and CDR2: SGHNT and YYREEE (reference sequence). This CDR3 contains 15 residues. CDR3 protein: CASSFDPRGGDTQYF. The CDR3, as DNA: TGTGCCAGCAGCTTTGACCCCAGGGGTGGAGATACGCAGTATTTT.

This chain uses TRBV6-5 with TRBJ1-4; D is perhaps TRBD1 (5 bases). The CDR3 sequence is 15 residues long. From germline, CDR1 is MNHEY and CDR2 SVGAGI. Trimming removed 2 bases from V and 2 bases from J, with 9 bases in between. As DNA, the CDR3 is TGTGCCAGCAGTTACGGTGGGGGGACTAATGAAAAACTGTTTTTT. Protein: CASSYGGGTNEKLFF.

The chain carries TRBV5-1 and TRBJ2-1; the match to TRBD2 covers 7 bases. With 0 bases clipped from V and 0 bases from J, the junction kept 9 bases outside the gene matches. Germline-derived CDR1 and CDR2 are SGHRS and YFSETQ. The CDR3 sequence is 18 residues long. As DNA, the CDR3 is TGCGCCAGCAGCTTGGTAGGTGTCGGGGGGAGCTCCTACAATGAGCAGTTCTTC. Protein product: CASSLVGVGGSSYNEQFF.

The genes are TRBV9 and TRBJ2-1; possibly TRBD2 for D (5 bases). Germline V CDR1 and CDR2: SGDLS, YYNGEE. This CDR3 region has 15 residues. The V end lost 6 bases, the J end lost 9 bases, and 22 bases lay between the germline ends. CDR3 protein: CASTELRGAGSEQFF. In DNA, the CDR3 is TGTGCCAGCACCGAGCTTCGGGGTGCTGGCAGTGAGCAGTTCTTC.

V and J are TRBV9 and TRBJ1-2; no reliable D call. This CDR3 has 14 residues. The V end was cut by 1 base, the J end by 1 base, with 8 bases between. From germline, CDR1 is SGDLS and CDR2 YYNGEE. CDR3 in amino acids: CASSVHRDNYGYTF. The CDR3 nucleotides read TGTGCCAGCAGCGTACACAGAGATAACTATGGCTACACCTTC.